This TCR beta chain is drawn from a study of vaccination effects on CD4 cells after COVID-19. The overall study: All participants had two doses of either the BNT162b2 or mRNA-1273 vaccine. Study-level points and caveats: Clones of infection and vaccine origin contracted markedly late after vaccination.

Antigen-specific CD4+ T cells expanded by the ViraFEST assay with viral peptide pools were then sequenced. Following 10 days of culture, CD4+ T cells were isolated. According to PCR results, the person was infected with SARS-CoV-2 between March and December 2020. Cultures of under 2.5 million PBMC per well contained 8 to 10 IU/ml IL-2 plus 10 ug/ml peptides. Note on this clone: The antigen is unknown.

Assay used: immunoSEQ multiplex PCR; TCRdb lists only in-frame clones, some missing. The sample consists of 42,000 or so clones, around 75% of them appearing once. Trimming stripped 3 bases from V and 6 bases from J, with 11 bases between. CDR1 MNHNS and CDR2 SASEGT come from the germline V gene. CDR3 length: 13 amino acids. This clonotype originated in a human donor who had a prior SARS-CoV-2 infection. The sample here was CD4+ T cells from PBMCs cultured with a peptide pool, taken before COVID-19 vaccination. The genes are TRBV6-1 and TRBJ1-1; unclear D gene. Here the CDR3 reads CASSEELRSEAFF. Here the CDR3 DNA reads TGTGCCAGCAGTGAGGAGTTAAGGTCTGAAGCTTTCTTT.